The source of this T cell receptor (beta chain) is a study of CD8 T cells in ankylosing spondylitis. Whole-study results and caveats: Some of the motif variants had earlier been found in reactive arthritis patients' fluid and blood. Disease-associated clonotypes exhibited CD8+ identity and were relatively infrequent in peripheral blood. Disease-associated clones were reportedly significantly overrepresented in matched ankylosing spondylitis synovial fluid. A motif in TCR beta, a set of under ten highly homologous variants, appeared characteristic of ankylosing spondylitis blood.

As for this clonotype: Its specificity is unknown.

CDR3 size: 16 residues. With 5 bases removed from V and 2 bases from J, the gap between germline ends came to 17 bases. The germline V gene has CDR1 SEHNR and CDR2 FQNEAQ (reference sequence). Quantitative 5'-RACE with molecular barcodes generated TCR beta libraries. Each CDR3 protein gets one entry after TCRdb re-called the 5' RACE reads with MiXCR. The data contain around 770,000 distinct CDR3 sequences, over 15% of them singletons. V usage is TRBV7-9 and J usage is TRBJ2-3; tentative D call: TRBD2 (6 bases). Sample: blood, either unsorted or a sorted T cell fraction (not recorded which). This TCR derives from a male donor with ankylosing spondylitis. This chain's CDR3 is CASSLIVGGPTDTQYF. In DNA form, the CDR3 reads TGTGCCAGCAGCCTAATAGTGGGAGGTCCCACAGATACGCAGTATTTT. Variable domain in full (rest from reference TRBV7-9 and TRBJ2-3): DTGVSQNPRHKITKRGQNVTFRCDPISEHNRLYWYRQTLGQGPEFLTYFQNEAQLEKSRLLSDRFSAERPKGSFSTLEIQRTEQGDSAMYLCASSLIVGGPTDTQYFGPGTRLTVL.